This TCR beta chain was identified during a study of cytomegalovirus exposure and HLA in healthy donors. PCR involved 60 Vbeta and 13 Jbeta primers. Sequenced by immunoSEQ multiplex PCR; TCRdb stores in-frame clones only, minus some. The data contain roughly 150,000 clones, roughly 83% of them singletons. In its sample, this clone was seen once. Its antigen is unidentified. The germline V gene has CDR1 MDHEN and CDR2 SYDVKM. There are 16 residues in the CDR3. With V trimmed by 6 bases and J by 5 bases, 8 bases remained unmatched. Regarding the study as a whole: The study found most TCR sequences rare, yet found some public TCRs in many donors. In an earlier analysis, about 87% or about 30%: the productive usage of most TCR beta V segments. Reports indicated that the classifier achieved high specificity and sensitivity in diagnosing cytomegalovirus status.

The sequence came from a boy between 2 and 10 years old in good health and CMV-seronegative. This chain connects TRBV28 to TRBJ2-2; 11 nucleotides line up with TRBD2. The sequenced sample was PBMCs. CDR3 DNA: TGTGCCAGCAGCCGTCCCGGACTAGCGGGTACCGGGGAGCTGTTTTTT. This translates into CASSRPGLAGTGELFF.